The clone carrying this TCR beta chain was seen only a few times. The antigen remains undetermined. This sample was included in a study of T-cell memory formation after mild COVID-19. Study-level points and caveats: Researchers could not confirm that second-wave clones peaking on day 37 targeted SARS-CoV-2. Those CD4+ clones that contracted were mainly in CM and EM (CD8+ ones in EMRA).

TCRdb redid the calling of the 5' RACE reads with MiXCR, one entry per CDR3 protein. The table records about 190,000 distinct CDR3 sequences, around 25% of them present only once. The ends lost 3 bases at V and 0 bases at J; junction bases unmatched: 10. In germline, CDR1 is KGHDR, CDR2 SFDVKD. The length of the CDR3 is 19 residues. Source material: PBMCs or a T cell subset sorted from them (not recorded which). The source of this sequence is an adult woman who had mild COVID-19 (a few samples of this study predate the infection). Cell type and time point are not known. This rearrangement joins TRBV24-1 to TRBJ2-2, with 9 bases fitting TRBD1. Here the CDR3 reads CATSDPRDRAIPNTGELFF. The CDR3 region has the DNA TGTGCCACCAGTGATCCGAGGGACAGGGCGATTCCGAACACCGGGGAGCTGTTTTTT.